This T cell receptor beta chain was retrieved from a study of CD8 T cells in ankylosing spondylitis. As regards this clonotype: Antigen: not known.

General study findings and limits: Seemingly distinctive of ankylosing spondylitis blood was a TCR beta motif formed by eight highly homologous variants.

One entry per CDR3 protein results from TCRdb running MiXCR on the 5' RACE reads. The sample has about 540,000 distinct CDR3 sequences; roughly 13% are singletons. CDR3 length: 13 amino acids. From germline, CDR1 is SNHLY and CDR2 FYNNEI. V lost 5 bases and J 4 bases, leaving 8 bases between the germline ends. The sequenced sample consisted of blood, either unsorted or a sorted T cell fraction (not recorded which). The origin of this receptor is a male donor with ankylosing spondylitis. The V gene is TRBV2, the J gene TRBJ2-2; no clear D. The CDR3 loop reads CASSNRPTGELFF. The CDR3 nucleotides read TGTGCCAGCAGTAACAGACCCACCGGGGAGCTGTTTTTT.